A selection of T cell receptor beta chains follows, all from one sample in a study of a mutant IDH1 vaccine in newly diagnosed glioma. The data were produced by immunoSEQ multiplex PCR, yet TCRdb's version contains in-frame clones alone and is incomplete. The sample carries under 95,000 clones, over 75% recorded once. These receptors are not linked to any known antigen. The source was PBMCs, collected from a glioma patient whose treatment included an IDH1 peptide vaccine. The receptors shown here come from a woman in her forties or fifties with glioma. CDR3s include the opening cysteine and the closing phenylalanine or tryptophan. Fields, in order: V gene, D gene, J gene, CDR3 length, clone size, CDR3 DNA, CDR3 protein. The D gene is left open where the match is weak. Expanded clones get a size class; other rows say once, few or many, or leave the size out.

>TRBV7-9|-|TRBJ2-1|14|once
TGTGCCAGCAGCCCCCGGACTGCCCCCAATGAGCAGTTCTTC
CASSPRTAPNEQFF
>TRBV28|TRBD1|TRBJ2-7|15|-
TGTGCCAGCAGCTCCCCCGACAGGGCCCCCTACGAGCAGTACTTC
CASSSPDRAPYEQYF
>TRBV27|-|TRBJ1-2|13|-
TGTGCCAGCAGTTTCGGGGGCCACTATGGCTACACCTTC
CASSFGGHYGYTF
>TRBV28|-|TRBJ2-1|14|-
TGTGCCAGCAGTTTAATTGGGCGGTACAATGAGCAGTTCTTC
CASSLIGRYNEQFF
>TRBV7-9|-|TRBJ1-5|16|-
TGTGCCAGCAGCTCATCGGACAGACGGTTGAATCAGCCCCAGCATTTT
CASSSSDRRLNQPQHF
>TRBV18|TRBD1|TRBJ2-5|15|-
TGTGCCAGCTCACCTCGTGGGACAGGGGGAGAGACCCAGTACTTC
CASSPRGTGGETQYF
>TRBV18|-|TRBJ1-1|15|-
TGTGCCAGCTCACCACCGAGGGCGGGGAACACTGAAGCTTTCTTT
CASSPPRAGNTEAFF
>TRBV19|TRBD1|TRBJ2-2|15|-
TGTGCCAGTATTCATCAGGGGGCGAACACCGGGGAGCTGTTTTTT
CASIHQGANTGELFF
>TRBV27|-|TRBJ2-1|11|-
TGTGCCAGCGGCAGCGGCAATGAGCAGTTCTTC
CASGSGNEQFF
>TRBV6-6|TRBD1|TRBJ2-2|16|-
TGTGCCAGCAGAGATCCGGGACAGGCACCCACCGGGGAGCTGTTTTTT
CASRDPGQAPTGELFF
>TRBV10-3|-|TRBJ1-5|13|-
TGTGCCATCAGTGATACAGGGAATCAGCCCCAGCATTTT
CAISDTGNQPQHF
>TRBV5-1|-|TRBJ2-3|14|-
TGCGCCAGCAGCTTGGCCATGGGCACAGATACGCAGTATTTT
CASSLAMGTDTQYF
>TRBV10-3|-|TRBJ1-1|12|-
TGTGCCATCGGAAGGGGGGACACTGAAGCTTTCTTT
CAIGRGDTEAFF
>TRBV30|TRBD1|TRBJ1-2|13|-
TGTGCCTGGAGCTTACAGGGGAACTATGGCTACACCTTC
CAWSLQGNYGYTF
>TRBV6-6|TRBD1|TRBJ1-2|13|-
TGTGCCAGCAGTTACACGACAGGGGAAGGCTACACCTTC
CASSYTTGEGYTF
>TRBV5-1|-|TRBJ2-2|15|-
TGCGCCAGCAGCGGTTACAGTACGAACACCGGGGAGCTGTTTTTT
CASSGYSTNTGELFF
>TRBV18|TRBD2|TRBJ2-7|17|-
TGTGCCAGCTCACCCCCTGGACTAGCGGGAGGGTCCTACGAGCAGTACTTC
CASSPPGLAGGSYEQYF
>TRBV7-8|-|TRBJ2-2|16|-
TGTGCCAGCAGCCCCTCCAAGAGGGAAAGCACCGGGGAGCTGTTTTTT
CASSPSKRESTGELFF
>TRBV5-1|-|TRBJ2-1|14|-
TGCGCCAGTAATTCCGGGACTCTTTACAATGAGCAGTTCTTC
CASNSGTLYNEQFF
>TRBV29-1|TRBD1|TRBJ2-1|13|-
TGCAGCGGACAGGGAAGGGGCTACAATGAGCAGTTCTTC
CSGQGRGYNEQFF
>TRBV5-1|-|TRBJ2-5|17|once
TGCGCCAGCAGCCCCAGGGTGGTGCTGGGACTCGAAGAGACCCAGTACTTC
CASSPRVVLGLEETQYF
>TRBV27|TRBD1|TRBJ2-7|15|-
TGTGCCAGCAGGCCCCGGGACAGGGGTATCAACGAGCAGTACTTC
CASRPRDRGINEQYF
>TRBV5-1|-|TRBJ1-5|15|once
TGCGCCAGCAGCTTGGAGAATTTATCCCATCAGCCCCAGCATTTT
CASSLENLSHQPQHF
>TRBV6-1|TRBD1|TRBJ2-5|14|once
TGTGCCAGCAGAATAGGACAGGGCAAAGAGACCCAGTACTTC
CASRIGQGKETQYF
>TRBV19|TRBD1|TRBJ1-5|17|-
TGTGCCAGTAGTCGGAGAGGAGACAGGGCAGGAAATCAGCCCCAGCATTTT
CASSRRGDRAGNQPQHF
>TRBV2|TRBD2|TRBJ2-5|13|once
TGTGCCAGCAAAGTGACTAGCGCAGAGACCCAGTACTTC
CASKVTSAETQYF
>TRBV9|-|TRBJ1-3|17|-
TGTGCCAGCAGCGTAGCCACAGGGATAAGCTCTGGAAACACCATATATTTT
CASSVATGISSGNTIYF
>TRBV28|TRBD1|TRBJ2-5|16|few
TGTGCCAGCAGTTTCCCCCGACAGGGGCGTCAAGAGACCCAGTACTTC
CASSFPRQGRQETQYF
>TRBV6-5|-|TRBJ1-1|13|-
TGTGCCAGCAGTTACTGGGGGGAAACTGAAGCTTTCTTT
CASSYWGETEAFF
>TRBV5-6|TRBD2|TRBJ2-1|16|-
TGTGCCAGCAGCTTTCTCGGCGGGAGGTTCTACAATGAGCAGTTCTTC
CASSFLGGRFYNEQFF
>TRBV10-3|-|TRBJ2-3|14|-
TGTGCCATCTGGGAAGGGGTTGGTACAGATACGCAGTATTTT
CAIWEGVGTDTQYF
>TRBV5-4|TRBD1|TRBJ1-5|14|few
TGTGCCAGCAGCAATGACAGGGCGGAGCAGCCCCAGCATTTT
CASSNDRAEQPQHF
>TRBV5-1|TRBD2|TRBJ2-2|15|-
TGCGCCAGCAGCCCTGGTTCTAGCGGCACCGGGGAGCTGTTTTTT
CASSPGSSGTGELFF
>TRBV10-3|-|TRBJ2-7|15|-
TGTGCCAGCAGTTACCTCTTTGGGAGTGTTTCCGAGCAGTACTTC
CASSYLFGSVSEQYF
>TRBV10-3|-|TRBJ2-1|12|-
TGTGCCATCAGTCCACGGAGTCATGAGCAGTTCTTC
CAISPRSHEQFF
>TRBV4-2|TRBD2|TRBJ2-7|14|-
TGTGCCAGCAGCGTTAAAGGCTCTAGCGGCGGGCAGTACTTC
CASSVKGSSGGQYF
>TRBV30|-|TRBJ1-2|15|-
TGTGCCTGGAGTGGCCGGGGGGGGAGATCCTATGGCTACACCTTC
CAWSGRGGRSYGYTF